These 12 T cell receptor beta chains originate from one sample sequenced in a study of blood T cell repertoires in COVID-19. Repertoires were generated with immunoSEQ multiplex PCR, while TCRdb's copy carries only in-frame clones and drops some. The table lists fewer than 350,000 clones, roughly 87% of them singletons. The sample taken for sequencing was peripheral blood. Source of these receptors: a young man with COVID-19, enrolled during active disease.

The chain recombines TRBV4-1 with TRBJ2-7; 7 nucleotides agree with TRBD1. Germline CDR1 reads MGHRA; CDR2 reads YSYEKL. The CDR3 spans 15 residues. V shed 5 bases, J shed 2 bases, and the junction held 9 bases outside the gene matches. Here the CDR3 reads CASSTLRQGPYEQYF. The CDR3 DNA follows: TGCGCCAGCAGCACCCTCAGACAGGGTCCCTACGAGCAGTACTTC.

The V call is TRBV9, the J call TRBJ1-1, with 9 bases matching TRBD1. The trim removed 0 bases at V and 2 bases at J, leaving 5 bases unmatched. This CDR3 spans 16 amino acids. The germline CDR1 and CDR2 sequences are SGDLS and YYNGEE. The CDR3 nucleotides read TGTGCCAGCAGCGTAGCGTCACAGGGGGCTAACACTGAAGCTTTCTTT. Translation: CASSVASQGANTEAFF.

V gene TRBV29-1 combines with J gene TRBJ2-3, with 13 bases fitting TRBD2. Germline assignment: CDR1 SQVTM and CDR2 ANQGSEA. Trimming took 2 bases from V and 1 from J; bases not matched to a gene: 3. This CDR3 is 16 amino acids long. DNA for the CDR3: TGCAGCGTTGAAAGGACTAGCGGGGGAGGCACAGATACGCAGTATTTT. It codes for CSVERTSGGGTDTQYF.

The chain employs TRBV19 and TRBJ1-2; 8 bases map to TRBD1. Germline V gene sequence: CDR1 LNHDA, CDR2 SQIVND (reference sequence). The J segment lost 4 bases and the V segment lost 7 bases, leaving 17 bases of the junction unmatched. The CDR3 runs to 17 residues. CDR3 nucleotide sequence: TGTGCCAGTAAGCCCTACGGGGGCAGGGGGCGCCGCTATGGCTACACCTTC. It specifies CASKPYGGRGRRYGYTF. Drawing the rest from reference TRBV19 and TRBJ1-2, the complete variable domain is DGGITQSPKYLFRKEGQNVTLSCEQNLNHDAMYWYRQDPGQGLRLIYYSQIVNDFQKGDIAEGYSVSREKKESFPLTVTSAQKNPTAFYLCASKPYGGRGRRYGYTFGSGTRLTVV.

This clone was detected only once. This chain links TRBV5-4 with TRBJ2-5; D possibly corresponds to TRBD2 (5 bases). This CDR3 has 14 amino acids. Trimming removed 0 bases from V and 5 bases from J, with 11 bases in between. The germline V gene encodes CDR1 SGHNT and CDR2 YYREEE (reference sequence). CDR3 coding DNA: TGTGCCAGCAGCTTGGCCGCTAGCAGTGAGACCCAGTACTTC. Amino acid sequence: CASSLAASSETQYF.

This chain links TRBV6-1 with TRBJ2-5, with TRBD2 identical over 14 bases. This CDR3 region has 17 residues. Trimming cost V 1 base and J 4 bases; bases outside gene matches: 5. Germline CDR1 is MNHNS and CDR2 is SASEGT. CDR3 in DNA: TGTGCCAGCAGTGAAGGCCGACTAGCGGGAGGGCCAGAGACCCAGTACTTC. Translated, it gives CASSEGRLAGGPETQYF.

V is TRBV7-3 and J is TRBJ1-2, with TRBD1 matching 8 bases. The CDR3 contains 15 residues. CDR1 and CDR2 (germline): SGHTA, FQGTGA. Unmatched junction bases numbered 6, after V lost 2 bases and J lost 4 bases. The CDR3 DNA sequence: TGTGCCAGCAGCTTAGACGGACAGGGCAGCTATGGCTACACCTTC. This sequence encodes CASSLDGQGSYGYTF.

The V and J genes are TRBV19 and TRBJ1-2; D remains unclear. V gave up 3 bases and J gave up 4 bases, with 9 bases separating them. Per germline, CDR1 LNHDA and CDR2 SQIVND (reference sequence). The CDR3 loop spans 13 amino acids. For the CDR3, the DNA is TGTGCCAGTAGTATCGGCCGGAGCTATGGCTACACCTTC. Protein: CASSIGRSYGYTF. The variable domain in full, with the rest retrieved from reference TRBV19 and TRBJ1-2, is DGGITQSPKYLFRKEGQNVTLSCEQNLNHDAMYWYRQDPGQGLRLIYYSQIVNDFQKGDIAEGYSVSREKKESFPLTVTSAQKNPTAFYLCASSIGRSYGYTFGSGTRLTVV.

The chain joins TRBV28 to TRBJ1-3; TRBD1 might be the D (6 bases). The germline gives CDR1 MDHEN, CDR2 SYDVKM. There are 15 residues in the CDR3. The V gene lost 5 bases and the J gene lost 1 base, with 12 bases spanning the gap. For the CDR3, the DNA is TGTGCCAGCAGTGCCCCAGGGGTATCTGGAAACACCATATATTTT. This sequence encodes CASSAPGVSGNTIYF.

This sequence joins TRBV7-3 and TRBJ2-7, with a weak D call TRBD2 (6 bases). This CDR3 is 16 amino acids long. Trimming pared 1 base from V and 10 bases from J, leaving 23 bases between. Germline V gene data show CDR1 as SGHTA and CDR2 as FQGTGA. CDR3 in DNA: TGTGCCAGCAGCTTAAGTAACTCGGCGGGGAACCTGTTTCAGTACTTC. Its protein product is CASSLSNSAGNLFQYF.

The rearrangement uses TRBV12-3 or TRBV12-4 and TRBJ1-1, with a possible D match to TRBD1 (6 bases). V lost 6 bases and J lost 2, with 10 bases in between. CDR3 length equals 13 residues. This CDR3 reads CASRQGYNTEAFF. For the CDR3, the DNA is TGTGCCAGCAGGCAGGGGTACAACACTGAAGCTTTCTTT.

V is TRBV6-1 and J is TRBJ2-5; 10 nucleotides line up with TRBD1. In germline, CDR1 is MNHNS, CDR2 SASEGT. This CDR3 region has 14 residues. V dropped 2 bases and J dropped 14; count of bases not matched to a gene: 11. In nucleotides, the CDR3 is TGTGCCAGCAGTGAAAGGGACAGGGGTTTTCAACCCTACTTC. The encoded protein is CASSERDRGFQPYF.